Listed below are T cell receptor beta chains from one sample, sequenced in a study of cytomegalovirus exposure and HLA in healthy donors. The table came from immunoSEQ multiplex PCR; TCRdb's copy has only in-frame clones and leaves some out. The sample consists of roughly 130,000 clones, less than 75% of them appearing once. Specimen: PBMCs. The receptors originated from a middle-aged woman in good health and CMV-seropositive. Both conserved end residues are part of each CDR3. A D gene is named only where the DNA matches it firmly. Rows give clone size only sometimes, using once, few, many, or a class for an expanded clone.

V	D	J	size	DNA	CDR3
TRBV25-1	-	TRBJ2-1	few	TGTGCCAGCAGTGAATCCTATGGGGGCGATGAGCAGTTCTTC	CASSESYGGDEQFF
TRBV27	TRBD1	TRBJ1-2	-	TGTGCCAGCAGAGGGGACAGAAAGGGGTTAGAATATGGCTACACCTTC	CASRGDRKGLEYGYTF
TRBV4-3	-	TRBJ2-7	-	TGCGCCAGCAGCCAAGACCAGGCCTACGAGCAGTACTTC	CASSQDQAYEQYF
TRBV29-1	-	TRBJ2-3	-	TGCAGCGTGACAGGAGCTAGCACAGATACGCAGTATTTT	CSVTGASTDTQYF
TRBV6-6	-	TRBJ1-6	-	TGTGCCAGCAGTCCTTCTAATTCACCCCTCCACTTT	CASSPSNSPLHF
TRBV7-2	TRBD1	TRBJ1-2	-	TGTGCCAGCAGCTTTGGACAGGCGATCTATGGCTACACCTTC	CASSFGQAIYGYTF
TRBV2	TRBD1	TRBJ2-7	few	TGTGCCAGCAGTGAAGTTGACAGGGGCTACGAGCAGTACTTC	CASSEVDRGYEQYF
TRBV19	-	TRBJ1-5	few	TGTGCCAGTATCGAGCACCATCAGGGACAGCCCCAGCATTTT	CASIEHHQGQPQHF
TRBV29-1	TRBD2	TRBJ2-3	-	TGCACCACAGCGGGGGGCAACACAGATACGCAGTATTTT	CTTAGGNTDTQYF
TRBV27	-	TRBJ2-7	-	TGTGCCAGCAGTCTAACCCAACTACCCGAGTACGAGCAGTACTTC	CASSLTQLPEYEQYF
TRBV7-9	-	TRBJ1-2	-	TGTTCCAGCAGCTCCAGACAGACTAACTATGGCTACACCTTC	CSSSSRQTNYGYTF
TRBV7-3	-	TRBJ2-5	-	TGTGCCAGCAGCTCCTCCCTCTTGGAGACCCAGTACTTC	CASSSSLLETQYF
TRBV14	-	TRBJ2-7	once	TGTGCCAGCAGCCAAGGGTGGAGCTCCGCCTACGAGCAGTACTTC	CASSQGWSSAYEQYF
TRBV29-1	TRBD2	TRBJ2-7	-	TGCAGCGTCGGACTAGGAACCTACGAGCAGTACTTC	CSVGLGTYEQYF